This entry features one TCR beta chain sequence. What it recognizes is unknown. Without exception, sorted populations had purity beyond 95%. Per the germline V gene, CDR1 is LNHNV and CDR2 is YYDKDF (reference sequence). There are 15 residues in the CDR3. Trimming took 5 bases from V and 3 from J; bases not matched to a gene: 8. These data come from a study of beta chain features in type 1 diabetes. On the study more broadly: Cells sorted and examined across all samples totaled nearly 110,000,000. General study results and limits: All four CD4+ subsets of Type 1 diabetes patients contained TCRB CDR3s that were moderately but significantly shorter. In type 1 diabetes patients, VDJ junctions had fewer insertions; deletions at these junctions were more frequent.

Expressed TCRB transcripts were sequenced, since all the RNA that had been isolated was reverse transcribed. Assay used: immunoSEQ multiplex PCR; TCRdb lists only in-frame clones, some missing. The sample has about 230,000 clones; over 8.5% are singletons. The clonotype comes from a young woman in good health. The V and J genes are TRBV15 and TRBJ2-5; 8 nucleotides align to TRBD2. The source material was naive CD4+ T cells from blood. The CDR3 region has the DNA TGTGCCACCAGCCGTTTTAGCGGGGAGGAAGAGACCCAGTACTTC. Translated, it gives CATSRFSGEEETQYF.